A single sample gave rise to the 24 T cell receptor beta chains below, sequenced in a study of blood T cell repertoires in COVID-19. Clones were read by immunoSEQ multiplex PCR, and TCRdb kept only the in-frame ones, dropping some. The sample consists of 95,000 to 150,000 clones, about four fifths of them appearing once. Material: peripheral blood. The source of these receptors is a man aged 30-40 years with COVID-19, enrolled during active disease.

The CDR3 DNA reads TGTGCCAGTAGTATTAGCCTCGTTCTGAGTAATCAGCCCCAGCATTTT. This translates into CASSISLVLSNQPQHF. This rearrangement joins TRBV19 to TRBJ1-5; D is unresolved. V gave up 3 bases and J gave up 4 bases, with 16 bases separating them. Germline CDR1 is LNHDA and CDR2 is SQIVND (reference sequence). The CDR3 runs 16 residues.

CDR3 nucleotide sequence: TGTGCCAGCAGCGTAGCCCCCCAGGGATATGGCTACACCTTC. This encodes CASSVAPQGYGYTF. The rearrangement joins TRBV9 to TRBJ1-2, with D perhaps TRBD1 (5 bases). V lost 0 bases and J 5 bases, leaving 11 bases between the germline ends. This CDR3 has 14 residues. CDR1 and CDR2 from the germline V gene are SGDLS and YYNGEE.

This clone was recorded a few times. The chain joins TRBV4-2 to TRBJ2-3, with TRBD2 matching 12 bases. Trimming took 1 base from V and 3 from J; bases not matched to a gene: 5. Germline V lookup: CDR1 LGHNA, CDR2 YNFKEQ. This CDR3 spans 17 amino acids. CDR3 coding DNA: TGTGCCAGCAGCCAAGGACTAGCGGGAGTGTGGACAGATACGCAGTATTTT. It codes for CASSQGLAGVWTDTQYF.

This clone was counted only a few times. The chain employs TRBV6-5 and TRBJ2-7; 12 positions match TRBD1. The ends lost 2 bases at V and 7 bases at J; junction bases unmatched: 3. The CDR3 contains 14 residues. CDR1 is MNHEY and CDR2 is SVGAGI in the germline V gene. The CDR3 coding sequence is TGTGCCAGCAGTTACGGGACAGGGGGCGAAGAGCAGTACTTC. Residues: CASSYGTGGEEQYF.

The rearrangement links TRBV7-9 to TRBJ2-2, with TRBD2 matching 9 bases. Germline assignment: CDR1 SEHNR and CDR2 FQNEAQ (reference sequence). Trimming took 4 bases from V and 4 from J; bases not matched to a gene: 10. This CDR3 region has 17 residues. The CDR3 DNA reads TGTGCCAGCAGCTCGTTAAATAGCGGGAGCTTCACCGGGGAGCTGTTTTTT. Protein: CASSSLNSGSFTGELFF.

The rearrangement joins TRBV2 to TRBJ1-5; the match to TRBD1 covers 8 bases. This CDR3 region has 17 residues. Germline V gene lookup returns CDR1 SNHLY and CDR2 FYNNEI. Germline trimming cut 6 bases from V and 0 bases from J; bases unmatched to any gene: 10. The DNA for the CDR3 is TGTGCCAGCAGGGCTGACAGGGGACCTTATAGCAATCAGCCCCAGCATTTT. Translating gives CASRADRGPYSNQPQHF.

This clone was detected only a few times. The rearrangement joins TRBV12-3 or TRBV12-4 to TRBJ1-5; D is uncertain. V was shortened by 2 bases and J by 11 bases, with 7 bases between the two germline ends. The CDR3 runs to 11 residues. The CDR3 loop reads CASSLSQSQHF. The DNA of the CDR3 is TGTGCCAGCAGTTTATCCCAGTCCCAGCATTTT.

There are a few counts of this clone. V and J are TRBV9 and TRBJ2-2, with D possibly being TRBD2 (7 bases). Germline loops: CDR1 SGDLS, CDR2 YYNGEE. V was trimmed by 0 bases and J by 3 bases, leaving 9 bases between them. The CDR3 contains 15 residues. CDR3 coding DNA: TGTGCCAGCAGCGTAGGAGGGGGGGACACCGGGGAGCTGTTTTTT. Its translation is CASSVGGGDTGELFF.

The chain uses TRBV2 and TRBJ1-5; the match to TRBD1 covers 7 bases. Trimming took 3 bases from V and 3 from J; bases not matched to a gene: 2. Germline V gene data show CDR1 as SNHLY and CDR2 as FYNNEI. CDR3 length: 14 amino acids. The CDR3 nucleotides are TGTGCCAGCAGTGAGGACAGGCCCAATCAGCCCCAGCATTTT. It specifies CASSEDRPNQPQHF.

V usage is TRBV9 and J usage is TRBJ2-2; tentative D call: TRBD2 (5 bases). The CDR3 contains 14 residues. Germline V gives CDR1 SGDLS, CDR2 YYNGEE. The ends were cut back, 2 bases at V and 7 bases at J, with 12 bases in the middle. The DNA for the CDR3 is TGTGCCAGCAGCGTGACGGGATTGGACGGGGAGCTGTTTTTT. Amino acids: CASSVTGLDGELFF.

This chain joins TRBV19 and TRBJ1-6; no reliable D call. Germline V gives CDR1 LNHDA, CDR2 SQIVND (reference sequence). V was cut by 3 bases and J by 7 bases, with 13 bases left in between. This CDR3 has 15 amino acids. The CDR3 nucleotides read TGTGCCAGTAGTATGTATCGAGGAGGGAATTCACCCCTCCACTTT. Translated, it gives CASSMYRGGNSPLHF.

This chain uses TRBV7-9 with TRBJ1-1, with D perhaps TRBD1 (5 bases). The CDR3 totals 17 residues. V was clipped by 2 bases and J by 10 bases, with 26 bases between them. The germline V gene has CDR1 SEHNR and CDR2 FQNEAQ (reference sequence). Here the CDR3 DNA reads TGTGCCAGCAGCTTATTTCGGGGGAACACCCAGCCGGACTTAGCTTTCTTT. Translation: CASSLFRGNTQPDLAFF.

The chain combines TRBV7-9 with TRBJ1-5; no definite D call. This CDR3 is 12 amino acids long. Trimming stripped 4 bases from V and 6 bases from J, with 7 bases between. From germline, CDR1 is SEHNR and CDR2 FQNEAQ (reference sequence). As DNA, the CDR3 is TGTGCCAGCAGCTCTGAAGCTCAGCCCCAGCATTTT. It translates to CASSSEAQPQHF.

The rearrangement uses TRBV28 and TRBJ2-1, with D possibly being TRBD2 (6 bases). The CDR3 totals 15 residues. V shed 4 bases and J shed 0 bases, with 10 bases lying between them. Germline V lookup: CDR1 MDHEN, CDR2 SYDVKM. In nucleotides, the CDR3 is TGTGCCAGCAGTTCTTATAGCGGCTCCTACAATGAGCAGTTCTTC. Amino acids: CASSSYSGSYNEQFF.

This chain joins TRBV6-7 and TRBJ1-2, with 8 nucleotides matching TRBD1. TRBV6-7 is reported as an ORF; its role is uncertain. The CDR3 is 15 residues long. V lost 5 bases and J lost 4; bases outside the gene matches: 9. CDR3 amino acids: CASSRGQGACYGYTF. DNA for the CDR3: TGTGCCAGCAGTAGGGGGCAGGGGGCATGCTATGGCTACACCTTC.

The genes are TRBV7-2 and TRBJ1-2; 7 bases fit TRBD1. V shed 6 bases, J shed 2 bases, and the junction held 9 bases outside the gene matches. The length of the CDR3 is 15 residues. Germline V gene lookup returns CDR1 SGHTA and CDR2 FQGNSA. The CDR3 region is CASRQGQAVNYGYTF. CDR3 in DNA: TGTGCCAGCAGACAAGGACAGGCTGTCAACTATGGCTACACCTTC.

The CDR3 DNA follows: TGTGCCAGCAGCCCGCCAGGGGGCGGCTATGGCTACACCTTC. Encoded protein: CASSPPGGGYGYTF. The chain combines TRBV28 with TRBJ1-2; 8 bases fit TRBD1. V shed 6 bases, J shed 4 bases, and the junction held 7 bases outside the gene matches. The germline CDR1 and CDR2 sequences are MDHEN and SYDVKM. The CDR3 has 14 amino acids.

The rearrangement joins TRBV7-8 to TRBJ2-5; 11 bases match TRBD2. CDR1 and CDR2 (germline): SGHVS, FQNEAQ. V was clipped by 4 bases and J by 5 bases; unmatched bases: 21. The CDR3 runs to 20 residues. CDR3 protein: CASSSPRRFIAGGPRETQYF. In DNA form, the CDR3 reads TGTGCCAGCAGCTCTCCCCGAAGATTTATAGCGGGGGGGCCACGTGAGACCCAGTACTTC.

The chain uses TRBV5-1 and TRBJ2-1; 10 bases match TRBD2. From germline, CDR1 is SGHRS and CDR2 YFSETQ. There are 17 residues in the CDR3. Germline trimming cut 4 bases from V and 0 bases from J; bases unmatched to any gene: 7. CDR3 coding DNA: TGCGCCAGCAGCATGGGACTAGCGCCAAACTCCTACAATGAGCAGTTCTTC. Translated, it gives CASSMGLAPNSYNEQFF.

The chain is built from TRBV4-2 and TRBJ2-3; D ambiguous. Trimming left V 3 bases short and J 0 bases short, with 13 bases between. Germline V gene sequence: CDR1 LGHNA, CDR2 YNFKEQ. This CDR3 has 16 amino acids. The CDR3 spells CASSHPSVTSTDTQYF. In DNA, the CDR3 is TGTGCCAGCAGCCACCCTAGTGTAACGAGCACAGATACGCAGTATTTT.

This chain uses TRBV28 with TRBJ2-7; 7 bases agree with TRBD2. Germline CDR1 MDHEN, CDR2 SYDVKM. This CDR3 is 11 amino acids long. The V segment lost 6 bases and the J segment 9 bases; nucleotides outside the gene matches: 5. CDR3: CASSEGGRQYF. DNA of the CDR3: TGTGCCAGCAGCGAGGGCGGGAGGCAGTACTTC.

The rearrangement joins TRBV30 to TRBJ2-2; the match to TRBD2 covers 14 bases. Germline V lookup: CDR1 GTSNPN, CDR2 SVGIG (reference sequence). J lost 4 bases, V lost 6 bases, and 7 bases had no gene match. The CDR3 length is 16 residues. CDR3 amino acids: CACNPGLAGATGELFF. The CDR3 bases are TGTGCCTGTAACCCGGGACTAGCGGGGGCCACCGGGGAGCTGTTTTTT.

The chain is built from TRBV11-3 and TRBJ1-1; the D is unclear. The V and J ends lost 3 bases and 4 bases respectively, with 12 bases between them. The germline V gene encodes CDR1 SGHNT and CDR2 YENEEA. The CDR3 contains 14 residues. The CDR3 spells CASSLPEMGTEAFF. The CDR3 DNA follows: TGTGCCAGCAGCTTGCCGGAGATGGGCACTGAAGCTTTCTTT.

The CDR3 spells CASSFGTENQPQHF. CDR3 sequence (DNA): TGTGCCAGCAGTTTCGGGACAGAGAATCAGCCCCAGCATTTT. The chain employs TRBV6-5 and TRBJ1-5, with TRBD1 identical over 7 bases. The CDR3 sequence is 14 residues long. The V segment lost 4 bases and the J segment 4 bases; nucleotides outside the gene matches: 4. The germline CDR1 and CDR2 sequences are MNHEY and SVGAGI.